This T cell receptor beta chain was sequenced for a study of T cell repertoires in cytomegalovirus infection (dated by TCRdb to between 2018 and 2020). With respect to the entire study: The HLA type of each donor mattered for the analysis, because public TCR beta signatures pointed to carriage of CMV infection along with the matching HLA type. Results and caveats for the whole study, not just this receptor: The ex vivo response was dominated by HLA-C-restricted CMV-specific TCR beta clonotypes, which also provided the single most frequent clonotype in two of eight donors. In both this cohort and an independent cohort of some 350 donors, the cumulative frequency of public TCR beta family members distinguished carriers of CMV infection plus the relevant HLA type.

CDR1 is given as ENHRY and CDR2 as SYGVKD, both from the germline V gene. CDR3 length: 13 amino acids, cysteine to phenylalanine. Of all the DNA, just the CDR3 is kept, 39 bases in frame from base 1. Deletion took 8 bases off V and 9 bases off J, with a span of 17 bases between the germline ends. Remarks on this clonotype: Its antigen is not yet known. Per-nucleotide qualities are absent, and no much larger clonotype sits a single base away.

TCRdb records Illumina HiSeq 1500 as the sequencer. The public reads were reprocessed in TCRdb via fastp at Q25 and MiXCR, keeping in-frame beta chains. Each CDR3 protein gets just one entry, which takes the most common genes and DNA from the rows behind it. Across this sample there are 90,000 to 130,000 distinct CDR3 sequences, with around a tenth seen only once. The leading ten clones occupy 30% to 40% of the sample. The TCR originated in a human donor in good health (CMV status not recorded). Some clones in this sample may be carry-over from other donors' samples. Sequences were obtained from PBMCs, sequenced either directly or after in vitro stimulation (not recorded which). The chain links TRBV10-3 with TRBJ2-1; the D gene identity is not certain. The CDR3 corresponds to CAIQPGMVGEQFF. The DNA is TGTGCCATCCAGCCTGGGATGGTTGGTGAGCAGTTCTTC.